This T cell receptor (beta chain) was profiled in a study of blood T cell repertoires in COVID-19. At the level of the study: The United States, Italy and Spain supplied acute and convalescent COVID-19 samples. Sample material is recorded as cDNA or gDNA derived from T cells, B-cell-depleted T cells, or PBMCs.

Repertoires were generated with immunoSEQ multiplex PCR, while TCRdb's copy carries only in-frame clones and drops some. This sample has about 110,000 clones; about four fifths occur once, and the top ten carry over 9%. There are 16 residues in the CDR3. Germline V gene sequence: CDR1 MNHEY, CDR2 SVGEGT. Trimming removed 0 bases at V and 7 bases at J, with 16 bases between. This receptor was identified in a woman in her 70s with acute or convalescent COVID-19. The sequencing sample was made of peripheral blood. This chain links TRBV6-2 or TRBV6-3 with TRBJ1-5, with D perhaps TRBD1 (5 bases). CDR3 loop: CASSYSGPQNGQPQHF. The CDR3 nucleotides are TGTGCCAGCAGTTACTCGGGGCCCCAAAATGGACAGCCCCAGCATTTT.